This TCR beta chain stems from a study of blood T cell repertoires in COVID-19. At the level of the study: PBMCs, B-cell-depleted T cells, or T cells provided the cDNA or gDNA that made up the material.

CDR1 is SEHNR and CDR2 is FQNEAQ in the germline V gene (reference sequence). The CDR3 is made up of 15 amino acids. Trimming removed 6 bases from V and 2 bases from J; junction bases left unmatched: 5. Some clones are missing from TCRdb's copy, which holds only in-frame ones; the method was immunoSEQ multiplex PCR. The sample includes 150,000 to 200,000 clones, 90% of them seen just once. The origin of this receptor is a man in his forties or fifties with acute or convalescent COVID-19. The source material was peripheral blood. The chain recombines TRBV7-9 with TRBJ1-3; 9 positions match TRBD1. In nucleotides, the CDR3 is TGTGCCAGCAGGGACGGACAGGGGACTGGAAACACCATATATTTT. Translated: CASRDGQGTGNTIYF.